This entry lists 5 T cell receptor beta chains sequenced from one sample in a study of blood T cell repertoires in COVID-19. Measured with immunoSEQ multiplex PCR; TCRdb has only the in-frame clones, and not every one. The data contain roughly 160,000 clones, about 87% of them singletons. The sequencing input was peripheral blood. The receptors come from a woman older than 75 with COVID-19, enrolled during active disease.

The CDR3 DNA follows: TGTGCCAGCAGCTCAGCGACTAGAGGCACCGGGGAGCTGTTTTTT. It translates to CASSSATRGTGELFF. The J gene is TRBJ2-2, the V gene TRBV6-5; perhaps TRBD2 as D (6 bases). The germline V and J ends were trimmed by 6 bases and 4 bases, with 15 bases remaining between them. This CDR3 is built from 15 residues. Germline CDR1 MNHEY, CDR2 SVGAGI.

This sequence joins TRBV12-3 or TRBV12-4 and TRBJ2-1; TRBD1 matches 7 bases. This CDR3 comprises 12 residues. Trimming cost V 6 bases and J 12 bases; bases outside gene matches: 8. This chain's CDR3 is CASSSGQRGQFF. The CDR3 nucleotides are TGTGCCAGCAGCTCGGGACAGCGAGGGCAGTTCTTC.

V and J are TRBV5-1 and TRBJ1-1, with D possibly matching TRBD1 (5 bases). V lost 4 bases to trimming and J lost 1 base, with 8 bases between them. The CDR3 has 13 amino acids. The germline V gene has CDR1 SGHRS and CDR2 YFSETQ. This CDR3 reads CASSLTGNTEAFF. CDR3 in DNA: TGCGCCAGCAGCCTAACAGGGAACACTGAAGCTTTCTTT. The variable domain in full, with the rest retrieved from reference TRBV5-1 and TRBJ1-1, is KAGVTQTPRYLIKTRGQQVTLSCSPISGHRSVSWYQQTPGQGLQFLFEYFSETQRNKGNFPGRFSGRQFSNSRSEMNVSTLELGDSALYLCASSLTGNTEAFFGQGTRLTVV.

The chain has TRBV9 and TRBJ2-1; no definite D call. This CDR3 has 13 amino acids. CDR1 is SGDLS and CDR2 is YYNGEE in the germline V gene. Trimming pared 4 bases from V and 3 bases from J, leaving 8 bases between. Here the CDR3 reads CASSPAIYNEQFF. CDR3 coding DNA: TGTGCCAGCAGCCCAGCGATCTACAATGAGCAGTTCTTC.

The gene calls are TRBV5-1 and TRBJ1-5, with D perhaps matching TRBD1 (6 bases). V was trimmed by 0 bases and J by 2 bases, leaving 9 bases between them. There are 15 residues in the CDR3. Per germline, CDR1 SGHRS and CDR2 YFSETQ. The CDR3 spells CASSLGSGGNQPQHF. CDR3 DNA sequence: TGCGCCAGCAGCTTGGGGTCAGGGGGCAATCAGCCCCAGCATTTT.